This T cell receptor beta chain was recovered during a study of response to subunit inactivated influenza vaccine. General study points: Seasonal influenza vaccination, on each occasion, was suggested by the authors to recruit few new T cells.

MiXCR was run by TCRdb on the RT-PCR reads, yielding one entry per CDR3 protein. The sample has around 190,000 distinct CDR3 sequences; approximately 9.2% are singletons. Remarks on this clonotype: Its antigen is not known. An end of the junction does not agree with germline; a read error may underlie this.

Germline V CDR1 and CDR2: DFQATT, SNEGSKA (reference sequence). The CDR3 is 13 amino acids. The specimen comprised non-naive T cells sorted from PBMCs, sampled on the day of vaccination. This chain uses TRBV20-1 with TRBJ1-1, with D unresolved. This sequence was found in a man in his forties or fifties who received an inactivated influenza vaccine. CDR3 DNA sequence: TGCAGTGCTAGAGGCAGCATGAACACTGAAGTTTTCTTT. Amino acid sequence: CSARGSMNTEVFF.